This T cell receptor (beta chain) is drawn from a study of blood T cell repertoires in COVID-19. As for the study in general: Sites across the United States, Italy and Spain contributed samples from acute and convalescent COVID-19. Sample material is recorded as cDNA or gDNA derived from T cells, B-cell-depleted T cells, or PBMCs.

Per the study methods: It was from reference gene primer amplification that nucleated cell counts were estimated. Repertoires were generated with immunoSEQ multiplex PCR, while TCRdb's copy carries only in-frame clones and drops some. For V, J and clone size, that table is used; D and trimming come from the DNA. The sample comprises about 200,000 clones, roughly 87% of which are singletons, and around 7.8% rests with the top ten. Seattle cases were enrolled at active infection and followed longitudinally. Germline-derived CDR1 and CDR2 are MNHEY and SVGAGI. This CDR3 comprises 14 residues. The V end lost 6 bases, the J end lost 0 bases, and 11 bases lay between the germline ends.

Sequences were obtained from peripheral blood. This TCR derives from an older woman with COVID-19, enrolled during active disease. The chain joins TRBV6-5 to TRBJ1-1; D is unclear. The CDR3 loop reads CASRPTQMNTEAFF. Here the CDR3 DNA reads TGTGCCAGCAGACCGACACAGATGAACACTGAAGCTTTCTTT.